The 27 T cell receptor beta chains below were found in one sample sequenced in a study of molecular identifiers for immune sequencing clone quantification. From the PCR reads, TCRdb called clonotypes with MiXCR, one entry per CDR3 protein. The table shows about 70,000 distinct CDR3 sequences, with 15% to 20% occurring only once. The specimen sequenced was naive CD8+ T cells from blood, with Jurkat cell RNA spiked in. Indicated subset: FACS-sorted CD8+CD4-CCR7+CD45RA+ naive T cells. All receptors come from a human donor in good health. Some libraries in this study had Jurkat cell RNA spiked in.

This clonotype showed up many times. This CDR3 is CASSQDRASGRTEQFF. The CDR3 bases are TGCGCCAGCAGCCAAGATAGGGCTAGCGGGAGAACGGAGCAGTTCTTC. The chain carries TRBV4-1 and TRBJ2-1, with TRBD2 matching over 10 bases. The CDR3 consists of 16 residues. After removal of 0 bases from V and 10 bases from J, the junction contained 9 bases not matched to a gene. The germline gives CDR1 MGHRA, CDR2 YSYEKL.

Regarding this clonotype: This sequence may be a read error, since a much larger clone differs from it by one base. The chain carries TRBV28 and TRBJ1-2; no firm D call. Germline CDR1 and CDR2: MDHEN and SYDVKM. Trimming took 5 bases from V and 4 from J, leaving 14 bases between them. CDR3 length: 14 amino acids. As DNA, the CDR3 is TGTGCCAGCAGTAACCCGACTCTTAGCTATGGCTACACCTTC. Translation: CASSNPTLSYGYTF.

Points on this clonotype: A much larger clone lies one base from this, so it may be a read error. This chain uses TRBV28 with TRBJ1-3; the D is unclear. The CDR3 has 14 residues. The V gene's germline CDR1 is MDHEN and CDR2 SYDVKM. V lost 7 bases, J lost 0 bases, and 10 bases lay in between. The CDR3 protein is CASKGRSSGNTIYF. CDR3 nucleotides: TGTGCCAGCAAAGGGAGGAGCTCTGGAAACACCATATATTTT.

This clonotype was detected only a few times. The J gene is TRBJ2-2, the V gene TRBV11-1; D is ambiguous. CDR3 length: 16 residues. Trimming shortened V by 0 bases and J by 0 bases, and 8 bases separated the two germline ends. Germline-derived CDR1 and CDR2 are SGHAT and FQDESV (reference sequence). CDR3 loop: CASSLARDSNTGELFF. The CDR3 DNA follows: TGTGCCAGCAGCTTAGCGCGAGATTCGAACACCGGGGAGCTGTTTTTT. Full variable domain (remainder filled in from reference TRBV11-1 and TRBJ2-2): EAEVAQSPRYKITEKSQAVAFWCDPISGHATLYWYRQILGQGPELLVQFQDESVVDDSQLPKDRFSAERLKGVDSTLKIQPAELGDSAMYLCASSLARDSNTGELFFGEGSRLTVL.

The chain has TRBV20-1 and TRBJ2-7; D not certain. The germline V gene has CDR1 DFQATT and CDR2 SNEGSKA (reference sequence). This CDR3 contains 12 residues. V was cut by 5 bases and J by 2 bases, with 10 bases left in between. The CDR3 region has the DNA TGCAGTGCTGTCGACGCGACCTACGAGCAGTACTTC. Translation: CSAVDATYEQYF.

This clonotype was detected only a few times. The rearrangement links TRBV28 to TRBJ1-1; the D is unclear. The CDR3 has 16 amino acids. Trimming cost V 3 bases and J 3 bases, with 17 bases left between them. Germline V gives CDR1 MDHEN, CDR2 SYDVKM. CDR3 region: CASSLRSGGWDTEAFF. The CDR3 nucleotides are TGTGCCAGCAGTTTGAGGTCCGGCGGTTGGGACACTGAAGCTTTCTTT.

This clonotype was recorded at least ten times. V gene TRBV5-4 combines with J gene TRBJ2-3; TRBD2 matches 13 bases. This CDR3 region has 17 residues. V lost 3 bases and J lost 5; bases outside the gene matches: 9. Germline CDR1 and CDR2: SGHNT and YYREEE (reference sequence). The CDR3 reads CASSSGPTSGGQDTQYF. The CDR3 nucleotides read TGTGCCAGCAGCTCTGGGCCGACTAGCGGGGGGCAAGATACGCAGTATTTT.

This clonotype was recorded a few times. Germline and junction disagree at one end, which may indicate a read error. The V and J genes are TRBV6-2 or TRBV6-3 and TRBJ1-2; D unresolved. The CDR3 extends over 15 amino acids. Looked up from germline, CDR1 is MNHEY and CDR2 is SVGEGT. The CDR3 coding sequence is TGTGCCTGCAGTCTGCCAGGAGAATTTCCTTATGGCTACACCTTC. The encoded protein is CACSLPGEFPYGYTF.

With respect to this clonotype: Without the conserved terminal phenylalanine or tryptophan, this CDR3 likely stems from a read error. CDR3 sequence (DNA): TGTGCCAGCAGTTTAAGGACAGAAAACACCACCTATGCGAGTGAGACCCAGTACTCC. This gives the protein CASSLRTENTTYASETQYS. The V and J genes are TRBV27 and TRBJ2-5, with a tentative D call TRBD1 (6 bases). The CDR3 loop spans 19 amino acids. CDR1 is MNHEY and CDR2 is SMNVEV in the germline V gene (reference sequence). Trimming took off 2 bases at V and 5 bases at J, with 27 bases between the two ends.

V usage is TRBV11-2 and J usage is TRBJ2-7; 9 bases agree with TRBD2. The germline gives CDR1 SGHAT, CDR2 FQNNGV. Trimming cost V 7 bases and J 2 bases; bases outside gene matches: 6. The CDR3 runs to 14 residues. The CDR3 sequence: CASTIAGAPYEQYF. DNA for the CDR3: TGTGCCAGCACCATAGCGGGAGCCCCCTACGAGCAGTACTTC.

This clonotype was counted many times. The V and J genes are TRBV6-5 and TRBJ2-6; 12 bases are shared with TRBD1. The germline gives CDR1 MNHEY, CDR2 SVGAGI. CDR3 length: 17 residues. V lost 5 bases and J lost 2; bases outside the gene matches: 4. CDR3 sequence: CASSRGQGAPGANVLTF. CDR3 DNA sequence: TGTGCCAGCAGTAGGGGACAGGGGGCTCCTGGGGCCAACGTCCTGACTTTC.

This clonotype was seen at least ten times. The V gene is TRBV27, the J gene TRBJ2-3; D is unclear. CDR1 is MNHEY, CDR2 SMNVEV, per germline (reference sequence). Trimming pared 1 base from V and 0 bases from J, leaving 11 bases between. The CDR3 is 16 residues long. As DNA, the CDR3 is TGTGCCAGCAGTTTATTACAAGCGTCTAGCACAGATACGCAGTATTTT. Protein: CASSLLQASSTDTQYF.

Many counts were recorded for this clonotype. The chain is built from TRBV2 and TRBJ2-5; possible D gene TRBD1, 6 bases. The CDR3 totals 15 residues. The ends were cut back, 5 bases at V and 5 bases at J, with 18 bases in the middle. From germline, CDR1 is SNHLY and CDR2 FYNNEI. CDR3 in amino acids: CASSHRDILLETQYF. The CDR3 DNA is TGTGCCAGCAGTCACCGGGACATCCTTTTGGAGACCCAGTACTTC. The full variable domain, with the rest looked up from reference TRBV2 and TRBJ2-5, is EPEVTQTPSHQVTQMGQEVILRCVPISNHLYFYWYRQILGQKVEFLVSFYNNEISEKSEIFDDQFSVERPDGSNFTLKIRSTKLEDSAMYFCASSHRDILLETQYFGPGTRLLVL.

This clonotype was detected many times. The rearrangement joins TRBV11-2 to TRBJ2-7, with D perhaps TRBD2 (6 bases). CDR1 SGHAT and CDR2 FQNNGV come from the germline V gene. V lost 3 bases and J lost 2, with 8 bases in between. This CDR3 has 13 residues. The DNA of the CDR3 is TGTGCCAGCAGCTTGGGAGGAACCTACGAGCAGTACTTC. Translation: CASSLGGTYEQYF. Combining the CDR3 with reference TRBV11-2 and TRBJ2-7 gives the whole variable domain EAGVAQSPRYKIIEKRQSVAFWCNPISGHATLYWYQQILGQGPKLLIQFQNNGVVDDSQLPKDRFSAERLKGVDSTLKIQPAKLEDSAVYLCASSLGGTYEQYFGPGTRLTVT.

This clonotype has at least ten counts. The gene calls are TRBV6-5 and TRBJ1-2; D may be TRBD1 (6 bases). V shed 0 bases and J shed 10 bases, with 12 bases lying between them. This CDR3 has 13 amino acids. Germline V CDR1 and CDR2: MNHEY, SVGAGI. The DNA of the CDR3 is TGTGCCAGCAGTTACTCAGGGACATTTGCCTACACCTTC. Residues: CASSYSGTFAYTF.

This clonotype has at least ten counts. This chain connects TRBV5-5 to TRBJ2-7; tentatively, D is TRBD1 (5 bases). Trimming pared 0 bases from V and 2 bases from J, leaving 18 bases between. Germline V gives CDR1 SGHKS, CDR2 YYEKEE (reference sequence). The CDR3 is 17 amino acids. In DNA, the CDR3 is TGTGCCAGCAGCTTGGCCATGGTCCCTACAGGAACCTACGAGCAGTACTTC. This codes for CASSLAMVPTGTYEQYF.

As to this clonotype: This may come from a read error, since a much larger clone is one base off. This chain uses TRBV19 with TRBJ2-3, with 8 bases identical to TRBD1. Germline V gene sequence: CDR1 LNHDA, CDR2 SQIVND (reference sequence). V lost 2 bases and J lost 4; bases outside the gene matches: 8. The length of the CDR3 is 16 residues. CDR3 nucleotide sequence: TGTGCCAGTAGTATACGACAGGGGATTAGCGCAGATACGCAGTATTTT. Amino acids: CASSIRQGISADTQYF.

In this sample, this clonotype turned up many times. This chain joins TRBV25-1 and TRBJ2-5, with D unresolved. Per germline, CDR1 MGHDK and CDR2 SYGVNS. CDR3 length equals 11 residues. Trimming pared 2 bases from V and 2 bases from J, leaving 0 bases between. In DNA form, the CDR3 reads TGTGCCAGCAGTGAACAAGAGACCCAGTACTTC. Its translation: CASSEQETQYF.

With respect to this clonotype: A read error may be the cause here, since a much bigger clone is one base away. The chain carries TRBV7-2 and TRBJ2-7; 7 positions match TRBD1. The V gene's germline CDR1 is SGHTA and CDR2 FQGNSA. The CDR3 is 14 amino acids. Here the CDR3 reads CASSLTGQNYERYF. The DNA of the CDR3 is TGTGCCAGCAGCTTAACGGGACAGAACTACGAGCGGTACTTC. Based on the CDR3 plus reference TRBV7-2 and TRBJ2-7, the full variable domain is GAGVSQSPSNKVTEKGKDVELRCDPISGHTALYWYRQSLGQGLEFLIYFQGNSAPDKSGLPSDRFSAERTGGSVSTLTIQRTQQEDSAVYLCASSLTGQNYERYFGPGTRLTVT.

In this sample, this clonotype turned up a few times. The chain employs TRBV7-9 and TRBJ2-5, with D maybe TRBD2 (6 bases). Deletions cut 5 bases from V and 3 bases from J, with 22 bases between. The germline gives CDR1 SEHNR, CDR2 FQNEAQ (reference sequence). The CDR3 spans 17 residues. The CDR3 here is CASSPSRRELNKETQYF. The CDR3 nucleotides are TGTGCCAGCAGCCCCAGCCGGAGGGAATTAAATAAAGAGACCCAGTACTTC.

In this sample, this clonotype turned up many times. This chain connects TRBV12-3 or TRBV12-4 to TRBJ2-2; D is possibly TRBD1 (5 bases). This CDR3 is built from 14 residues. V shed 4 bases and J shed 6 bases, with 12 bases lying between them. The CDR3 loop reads CASSYQSGSGELFF. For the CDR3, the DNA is TGTGCCAGCAGTTATCAGTCAGGGTCCGGGGAGCTGTTTTTT.

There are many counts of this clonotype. The CDR3 sequence is CASSELNRDYEQYF. CDR3 coding DNA: TGTGCCAGCAGCGAACTAAACAGGGACTACGAGCAGTACTTC. The V and J genes are TRBV14 and TRBJ2-7, with D possibly matching TRBD1 (6 bases). V was clipped by 5 bases and J by 3 bases, with 14 bases between them. Germline V lookup: CDR1 SGHDN, CDR2 FVKESK. This CDR3 region has 14 residues.

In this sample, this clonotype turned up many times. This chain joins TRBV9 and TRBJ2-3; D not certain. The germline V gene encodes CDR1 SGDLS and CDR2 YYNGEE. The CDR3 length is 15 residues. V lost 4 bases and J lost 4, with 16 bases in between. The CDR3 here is CASSLDGDPADTQYF. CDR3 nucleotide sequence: TGTGCCAGCAGCCTCGACGGTGACCCCGCAGATACGCAGTATTTT.

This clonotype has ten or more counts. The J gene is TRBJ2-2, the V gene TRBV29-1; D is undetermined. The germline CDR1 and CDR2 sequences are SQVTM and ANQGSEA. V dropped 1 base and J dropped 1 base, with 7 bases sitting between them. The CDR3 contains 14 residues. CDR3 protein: CSVEGYGNTGELFF. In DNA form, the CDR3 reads TGCAGCGTTGAAGGATACGGGAACACCGGGGAGCTGTTTTTT.

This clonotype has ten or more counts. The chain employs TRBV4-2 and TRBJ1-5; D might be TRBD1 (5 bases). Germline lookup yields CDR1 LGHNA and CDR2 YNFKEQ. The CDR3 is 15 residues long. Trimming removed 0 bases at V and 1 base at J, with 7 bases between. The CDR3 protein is CASSQEWGSNQPQHF. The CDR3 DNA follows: TGTGCCAGCAGCCAAGAGTGGGGGAGCAATCAGCCCCAGCATTTT.

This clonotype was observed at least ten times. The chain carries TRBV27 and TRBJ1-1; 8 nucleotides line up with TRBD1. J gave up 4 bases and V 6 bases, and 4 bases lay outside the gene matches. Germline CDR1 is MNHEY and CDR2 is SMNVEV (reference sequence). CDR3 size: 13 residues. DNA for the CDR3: TGTGCCAGCAGGAGGACAGGGACCACTGAAGCTTTCTTT. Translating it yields CASRRTGTTEAFF.

CDR3 coding DNA: TGTGCCAGCAGCGACCTAGCGGGAGAGAGTGAGCAGTTCTTC. Translation gives CASSDLAGESEQFF. V gene TRBV7-9 combines with J gene TRBJ2-1, with 10 bases aligning to TRBD2. Unmatched junction bases numbered 7, after V lost 5 bases and J lost 9 bases. CDR3 size: 14 residues. In germline, CDR1 is SEHNR, CDR2 FQNEAQ (reference sequence).